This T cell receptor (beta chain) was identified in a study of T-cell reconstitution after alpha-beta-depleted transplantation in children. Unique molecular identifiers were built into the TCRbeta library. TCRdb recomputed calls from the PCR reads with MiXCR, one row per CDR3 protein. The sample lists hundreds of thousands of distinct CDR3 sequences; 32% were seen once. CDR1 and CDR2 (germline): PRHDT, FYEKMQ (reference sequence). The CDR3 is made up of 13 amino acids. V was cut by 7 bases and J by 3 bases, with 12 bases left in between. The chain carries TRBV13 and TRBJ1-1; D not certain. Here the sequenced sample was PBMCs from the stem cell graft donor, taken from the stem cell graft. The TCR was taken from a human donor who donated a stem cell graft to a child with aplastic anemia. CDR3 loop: CASTLAFDTEAFF. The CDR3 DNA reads TGTGCCAGCACCTTGGCCTTTGACACTGAAGCTTTCTTT.